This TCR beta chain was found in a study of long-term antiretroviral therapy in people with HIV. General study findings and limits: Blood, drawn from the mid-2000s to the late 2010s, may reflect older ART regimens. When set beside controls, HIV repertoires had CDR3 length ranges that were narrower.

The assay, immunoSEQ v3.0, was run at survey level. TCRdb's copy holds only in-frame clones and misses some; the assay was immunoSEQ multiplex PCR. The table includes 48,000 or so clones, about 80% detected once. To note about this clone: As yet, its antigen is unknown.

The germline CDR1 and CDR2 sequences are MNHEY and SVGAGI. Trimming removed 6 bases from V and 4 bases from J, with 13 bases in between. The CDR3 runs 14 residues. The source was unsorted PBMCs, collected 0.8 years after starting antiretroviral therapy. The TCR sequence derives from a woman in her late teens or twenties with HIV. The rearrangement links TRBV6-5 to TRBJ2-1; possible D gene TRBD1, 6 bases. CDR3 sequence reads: CASRGGAFYNEQFF. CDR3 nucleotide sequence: TGTGCCAGCAGAGGGGGAGCATTTTACAATGAGCAGTTCTTC.